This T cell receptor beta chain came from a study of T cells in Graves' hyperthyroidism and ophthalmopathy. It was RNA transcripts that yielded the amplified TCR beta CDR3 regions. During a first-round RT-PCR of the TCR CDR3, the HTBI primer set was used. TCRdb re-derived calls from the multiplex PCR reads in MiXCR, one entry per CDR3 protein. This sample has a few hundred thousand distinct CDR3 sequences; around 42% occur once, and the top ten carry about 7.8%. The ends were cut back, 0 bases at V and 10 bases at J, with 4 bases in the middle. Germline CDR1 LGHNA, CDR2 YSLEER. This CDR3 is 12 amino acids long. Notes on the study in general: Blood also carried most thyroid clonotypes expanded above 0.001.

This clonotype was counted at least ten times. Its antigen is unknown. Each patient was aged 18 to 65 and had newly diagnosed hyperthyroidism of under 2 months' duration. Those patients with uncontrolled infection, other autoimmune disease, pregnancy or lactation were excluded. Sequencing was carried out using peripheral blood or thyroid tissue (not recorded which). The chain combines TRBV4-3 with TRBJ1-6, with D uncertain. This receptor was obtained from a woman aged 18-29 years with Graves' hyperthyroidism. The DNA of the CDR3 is TGCGCCAGCAGCCAAGAAGGCTCACCCCTCCACTTT. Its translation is CASSQEGSPLHF.